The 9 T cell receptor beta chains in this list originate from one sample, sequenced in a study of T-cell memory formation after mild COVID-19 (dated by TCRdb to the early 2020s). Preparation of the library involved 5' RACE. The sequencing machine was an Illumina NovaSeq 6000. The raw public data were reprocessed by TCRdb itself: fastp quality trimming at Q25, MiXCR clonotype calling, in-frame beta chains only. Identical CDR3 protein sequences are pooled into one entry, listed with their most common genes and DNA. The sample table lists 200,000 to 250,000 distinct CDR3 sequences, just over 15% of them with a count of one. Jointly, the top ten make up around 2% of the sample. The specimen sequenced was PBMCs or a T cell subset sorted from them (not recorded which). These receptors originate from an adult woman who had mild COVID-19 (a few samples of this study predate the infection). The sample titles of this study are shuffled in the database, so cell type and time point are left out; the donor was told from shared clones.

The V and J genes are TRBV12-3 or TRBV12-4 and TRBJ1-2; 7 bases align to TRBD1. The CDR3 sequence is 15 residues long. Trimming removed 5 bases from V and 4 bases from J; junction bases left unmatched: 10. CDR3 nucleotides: TGTGCCAGCAGTCTAACGCCCGGGACAGTCTATGGCTACACCTTC. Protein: CASSLTPGTVYGYTF.

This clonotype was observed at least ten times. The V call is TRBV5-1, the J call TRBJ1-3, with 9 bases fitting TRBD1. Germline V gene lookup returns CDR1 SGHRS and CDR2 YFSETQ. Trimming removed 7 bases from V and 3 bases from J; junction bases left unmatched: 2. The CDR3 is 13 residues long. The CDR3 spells CASRTGDGNTIYF. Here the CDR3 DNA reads TGCGCCAGCCGGACAGGGGATGGAAACACCATATATTTT. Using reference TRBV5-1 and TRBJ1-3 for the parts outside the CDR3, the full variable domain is KAGVTQTPRYLIKTRGQQVTLSCSPISGHRSVSWYQQTPGQGLQFLFEYFSETQRNKGNFPGRFSGRQFSNSRSEMNVSTLELGDSALYLCASRTGDGNTIYFGEGSWLTVV.

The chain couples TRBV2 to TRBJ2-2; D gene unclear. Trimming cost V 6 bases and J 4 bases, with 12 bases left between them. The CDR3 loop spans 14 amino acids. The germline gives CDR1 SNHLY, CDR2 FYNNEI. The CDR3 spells CASSRYRSTGELFF. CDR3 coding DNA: TGTGCCAGCAGCAGATACCGGAGCACCGGGGAGCTGTTTTTT.

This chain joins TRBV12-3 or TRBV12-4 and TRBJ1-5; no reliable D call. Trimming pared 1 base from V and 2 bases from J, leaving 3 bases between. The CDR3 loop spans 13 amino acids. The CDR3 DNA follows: TGTGCCAGCAGTTTAGTCCGCAATCAGCCCCAGCATTTT. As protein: CASSLVRNQPQHF.

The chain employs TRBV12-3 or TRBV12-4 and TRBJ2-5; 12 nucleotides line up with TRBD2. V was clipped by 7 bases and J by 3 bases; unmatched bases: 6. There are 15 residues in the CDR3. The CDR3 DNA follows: TGTGCCAGCATGATCGGACTAGCGGGGAAAGAGACCCAGTACTTC. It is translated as CASMIGLAGKETQYF.

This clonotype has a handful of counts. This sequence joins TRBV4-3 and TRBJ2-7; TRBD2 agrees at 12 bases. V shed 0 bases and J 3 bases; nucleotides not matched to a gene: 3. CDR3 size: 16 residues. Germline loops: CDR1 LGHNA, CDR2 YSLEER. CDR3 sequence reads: CASSQEALAGGYEQYF. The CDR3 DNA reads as TGCGCCAGCAGCCAAGAGGCACTAGCGGGAGGCTACGAGCAGTACTTC.

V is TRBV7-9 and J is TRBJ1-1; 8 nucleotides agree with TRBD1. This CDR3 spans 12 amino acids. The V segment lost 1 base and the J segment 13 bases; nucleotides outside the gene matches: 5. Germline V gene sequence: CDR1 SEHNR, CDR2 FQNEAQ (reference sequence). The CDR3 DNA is TGTGCCAGCAGCTTAGAGACAGGGGAGGATTTCTTT. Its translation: CASSLETGEDFF.

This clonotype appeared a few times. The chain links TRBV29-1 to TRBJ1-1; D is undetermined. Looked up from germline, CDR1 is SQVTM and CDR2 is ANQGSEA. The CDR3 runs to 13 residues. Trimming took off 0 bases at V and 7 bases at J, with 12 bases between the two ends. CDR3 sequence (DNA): TGCAGCGTTGAAGATACGGGTTGGCTTGAAGCTTTCTTT. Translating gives CSVEDTGWLEAFF.

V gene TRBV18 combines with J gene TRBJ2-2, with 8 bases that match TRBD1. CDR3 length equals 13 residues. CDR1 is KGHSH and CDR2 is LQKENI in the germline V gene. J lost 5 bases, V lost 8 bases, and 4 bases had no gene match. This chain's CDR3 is CASPGGATGELFF. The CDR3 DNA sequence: TGTGCCAGCCCAGGGGGCGCGACCGGGGAGCTGTTTTTT.